A selection of T cell receptor beta chains follows, all from one sample in a study of T cells in Graves' hyperthyroidism and ophthalmopathy. TCRdb reprocessed the multiplex PCR reads with MiXCR, giving one entry per CDR3 protein. The data contain approximately 560,000 distinct CDR3 sequences, around 16% of them singletons. Material: blood. The receptor set was obtained from a woman between 25 and 40 years old with Graves' hyperthyroidism. Both conserved end residues are part of each CDR3. D genes are given only for firm matches. Clone size is shown for a subset of rows, as once, few, many or a class of expanded clone.

clone_size j_call v_call d_call cdr3_nt cdr3_aa
many TRBJ1-1 TRBV10-3 . TGTGCCATCAGTGAGTCCCCTACTTATTCGGGAACTGAAGCTTTCTTT CAISESPTYSGTEAFF
. TRBJ2-1 TRBV7-9 TRBD2 TGTGCCAGCAGCTCCAGCGGGATCGAGCAGTTCTTC CASSSSGIEQFF
many TRBJ2-4 TRBV3-1 TRBD1 TGTGCCAGCAGCCTGGACAGGCGAAAAAACATTCAGTACTTC CASSLDRRKNIQYF
few TRBJ2-5 TRBV7-6 TRBD2 TGTGCCAGCAGCTTAGCGGGTAGCGGGAGGGCCCTAGAGACCCAGTACTTC CASSLAGSGRALETQYF
many TRBJ2-1 TRBV24-1 TRBD1 TGTGCCACCAGTGGGACCGGGACAGGCGATTACAATGAGCAGTTCTTC CATSGTGTGDYNEQFF
few TRBJ2-1 TRBV2 TRBD2 TGTGCCACTCAATCTAGCGGCAGCTCCTACAATGAGCAGTTCTTC CATQSSGSSYNEQFF
many TRBJ1-1 TRBV6-1 . TGTGCCAGCAGCGTAGGACAGAGCACTGAAGCTTTCTTT CASSVGQSTEAFF
. TRBJ2-1 TRBV5-4 . TGTGCCAGCAGCTTTTGGGCGGTGGGGACCTACAATGAGCAGTTCTTC CASSFWAVGTYNEQFF
many TRBJ2-2 TRBV4-3 . TGCGCCAGCAGCCAGAGTACGAACACCGGGGAGCTGTTTTTT CASSQSTNTGELFF
many TRBJ1-2 TRBV3-1 TRBD1 TGTGCCAGCAGCCCGGTGGACAGGGACGGCTACACCTTC CASSPVDRDGYTF
many TRBJ2-1 TRBV12-5 TRBD1 TGTGCTAGTGCCCCCTCCTCGGGACAGTCCTACAATGAGCAGTTCTTC CASAPSSGQSYNEQFF
few TRBJ1-4 TRBV20-1 . TGCAGTGCTAGATCCGGACTCCATTCGGGTGAAAAACTGTTTTTT CSARSGLHSGEKLFF
many TRBJ2-1 TRBV27 . TGTGCCACTGGGTTGAGCTCCTACAATGAGCAGTTCTTC CATGLSSYNEQFF
many TRBJ2-1 TRBV20-1 TRBD2 TGCAGTGCTAGAAGGGGCCTAGCGGTCTACAATGAGCAGTTCTTC CSARRGLAVYNEQFF
many TRBJ2-3 TRBV14 TRBD2 TGTGCCAGCAGCCAAGTCGGGACTAGTCGAGATACGCAGTATTTT CASSQVGTSRDTQYF
few TRBJ2-7 TRBV14 TRBD2 TGTGCCAGCAGCCAAGATTGGGCCCGTAGCGGGAAGGTTTACGAGCAGTACTTC CASSQDWARSGKVYEQYF
few TRBJ1-1 TRBV19 . TGTGCCAGTTGGTCGGGGGGCTGGAACACTGAAGCTTTCTTT CASWSGGWNTEAFF
many TRBJ2-7 TRBV27 . TGTGCCAGCAGTCACCGTGGGGGGTCCTACGAGCAGTACTTC CASSHRGGSYEQYF
. TRBJ2-3 TRBV24-1 TRBD2 TGTGCCACCAGTGATTGGGCTAGCGGGAACACAGATACGCAGTATTTT CATSDWASGNTDTQYF
many TRBJ2-1 TRBV5-1 TRBD2 TGCGCCAGCAGCTTGAGGGTAGCGGGAGGATCCAATGAGCAGTTCTTC CASSLRVAGGSNEQFF
. TRBJ2-7 TRBV19 . TGTGCCAGTAGCGCCTACCCTTTCTCCTACGAGCAGTACTTC CASSAYPFSYEQYF
. TRBJ2-2 TRBV28 TRBD2 TGTGCCAGCAGTTTACCCGGGACTAGCGGGAAGGGAGGGGAGCTGTTTTTT CASSLPGTSGKGGELFF
many TRBJ1-1 TRBV12-3/TRBV12-4 . TGTGCCAGCACCTTTGGGACACAGGGTGAAGCTTTCTTT CASTFGTQGEAFF
. TRBJ2-5 TRBV6-2/TRBV6-3 TRBD2 TGTGCCAGCAGTTACTCTTCGCCTAGCGGGACTCTCCCCTTGGGGTTGTACCAAGAGACCCAGTACTTC CASSYSSPSGTLPLGLYQETQYF
. TRBJ2-1 TRBV27 TRBD2 TGTGCCAGCAGCTTTTGGGCTAGCGGCCCCTACAATGAGCAGTTCTTC CASSFWASGPYNEQFF